The sequence of this TCR beta chain was determined in a study of identical twins (dated by TCRdb to about 2016). As for the study more broadly: To test whether fetal clonotypes persist, the study used deep sequencing on TCR alpha and beta repertoires from monozygotic twins, unrelated adults of various ages, and cord blood. To rule out contamination, the twin experiments were replicated at different times with different library preparation protocols.

On the study overall, not on this receptor specifically: Because the same donors could not be followed over many years, conclusions were based on cross-sectional statistical analysis. Abundant cord blood beta clonotypes carried fewer insertions; young adult naive repertoires showed a weaker similar trend, while memory repertoires showed none. In beta out-of-frame sequences, excess twin sharing was weaker, because having fewer shared sequences lowered the signal-to-noise ratio. Compared with coincidental sharing between unrelated individuals, out-of-frame TCR alpha sequences shared between twins showed an excess of sequences with low generation probability. Recombination models systematically underestimated out-of-frame TCR alpha sharing in monozygotic twins but agreed with sharing between unrelated individuals. Zero-insertion analyses could be partly confounded by invariant T cells such as MAIT and iNKT, though diverse VJ usage argued against such confounding for most clonotypes.

V trim: 1 base; J trim: 2 bases; unmatched bases: 3. The CDR3 measures 15 amino acids from cysteine to phenylalanine. The DNA shown is the 45-base CDR3, in frame from base 1. Based on the germline V gene, the CDR1 and CDR2 sequences are SGHRS and YFSETQ. The library was made by 5' RACE. The sequencer was an Illumina HiSeq 2000. A universal primer binding site was introduced by template switching, and a unique molecular identifier was present in the final cDNA, enabling accurate counting of TCR cDNA molecules. Specific primers in the conserved constant-segment region were used to synthesize first-strand cDNA for TCR alpha and beta chains. To control for contamination, every cDNA library was double barcoded, receiving both a SMART-Mk sample barcode and Illumina barcodes. TruSeq adapter sequences and Illumina sample barcodes were added in two successive PCR steps. TCR alpha and beta cDNA libraries were sequenced on the Illumina HiSeq platform with custom primers. As for the original processing: Raw reads were processed with MiGEC to extract unique molecular identifiers, and MiXCR was used to determine CDR3 positions. Recombination models were inferred per individual with the repgenHMM and IGoR tools using an EM algorithm. Shared clonotype analysis was performed with the tcR package in R, normalizing sharing by the product of cloneset sizes. To study raw recombination free of thymic and clonal selection effects, out-of-frame nonproductive sequences were analyzed. TCRdb reprocessed the public reads (quality trimming at Q25 with fastp, clone calling with MiXCR) and kept in-frame beta chains. Rows merge per CDR3 protein into single entries with the most common DNA and genes. V and J calls and clone size were set by TCRdb, not the authors. This sample is represented by 500,000 or so distinct CDR3 sequences; 13% to 15% of them were singletons. Approximately 0.9% of the sample is in the top ten clones.

Every donor was a healthy Caucasian. The twin cohort comprised three pairs of female monozygotic twins, all aged roughly 18 to 29 years. CD4+ and CD8+ T cell populations were isolated with positive isolation kits from Invitrogen. With respect to this clonotype: This receptor's antigen is unknown. Base qualities are missing; no much larger clone stands one base away.

The sample also formed part of further work on yellow fever vaccine responses in identical twins. From the second report: According to the authors, the vaccine-induced T cell response in identical twins seemed to be partly convergent and partly specific to each individual. Focusing on identical twins, the study followed the T cell clones that responded to the vaccine, and did so with precision.

The sequence links TRBV5-1 to TRBJ2-1; 7 bases in between match TRBD1. The origin of this receptor is a woman under 30 in good health. The specimen was CD4+ T cells sorted from blood. The nucleotide sequence reads TGCGCCAGCAGCTTGACAGGGGCAGCCTACAATGAGCAGTTCTTC. Translated, this is CASSLTGAAYNEQFF.